A selection of T cell receptor beta chains follows, all from one sample in a study of blood T cell repertoires in COVID-19. Sequencing used immunoSEQ multiplex PCR; TCRdb keeps in-frame clones, though not all of them. This table has about 60,000 clones, around nine tenths appearing once. Specimen: peripheral blood. Receptors were obtained from a man in his 60s with acute or convalescent COVID-19. CDR3s include the opening cysteine and the closing phenylalanine or tryptophan. The order of the fields is clone size, J gene, V gene, D gene, CDR3 protein, CDR3 DNA. A D gene is named only where the DNA matches it firmly. Some rows mark clone size as missing; the rest say once, few, many or name a class of expanded clone.

size: .; J: TRBJ1-5; V: TRBV19; D: .; CDR3: CASSIISITGNSNQPQHF; DNA: TGTGCCAGTAGTATAATTAGTATAACAGGGAATAGCAATCAGCCCCAGCATTTT
size: .; J: TRBJ1-2; V: TRBV19; D: .; CDR3: CASSPSGTKSSYTF; DNA: TGTGCCAGTAGTCCTTCGGGGACAAAATCGTCCTACACCTTC
size: .; J: TRBJ2-1; V: TRBV6-2/TRBV6-3; D: TRBD2; CDR3: CASSISGRVYNEQFF; DNA: TGTGCCAGCAGCATTAGCGGGAGGGTGTACAATGAGCAGTTCTTC
size: .; J: TRBJ1-1; V: TRBV7-6; D: .; CDR3: CASSQNTEAFF; DNA: TGTGCCAGCAGTCAGAACACTGAAGCTTTCTTT
size: .; J: TRBJ2-7; V: TRBV3-1/TRBV3-2; D: TRBD2; CDR3: CASSRTSGRASYEQYF; DNA: TGTGCCAGCAGCCGGACTAGCGGGAGGGCCTCCTACGAGCAGTACTTC
size: .; J: TRBJ2-7; V: TRBV21-1; D: .; CDR3: CASSKGETSAKPYEQYF; DNA: TGTGCCAGCAGCAAAGGGGAGACTAGCGCAAAACCCTACGAGCAGTACTTC
size: .; J: TRBJ2-3; V: TRBV27; D: .; CDR3: CASSFSPPGMTQYF; DNA: TGTGCCAGCAGCTTCTCTCCACCGGGAATGACGCAGTATTTT
size: .; J: TRBJ2-6; V: TRBV4-1; D: .; CDR3: CASSQERGWASSGANVLTF; DNA: TGCGCCAGCAGCCAAGAAAGAGGGTGGGCCAGCTCTGGGGCCAACGTCCTGACTTTC
size: .; J: TRBJ1-1; V: TRBV28; D: .; CDR3: CASRQRGQGRAFF; DNA: TGTGCCAGCAGACAGAGGGGACAAGGCAGAGCTTTCTTT
size: .; J: TRBJ1-5; V: TRBV18; D: TRBD1; CDR3: CASSPRTGFSQPQHF; DNA: TGTGCCAGCTCACCACGGACAGGTTTTAGCCAGCCCCAGCATTTT
size: few; J: TRBJ1-2; V: TRBV5-5; D: .; CDR3: CASSSPAAYYGYTF; DNA: TGTGCCAGCAGCTCGCCGGCGGCTTACTATGGCTACACCTTC
size: .; J: TRBJ1-2; V: TRBV7-3; D: .; CDR3: CASSPRQVGVNYGYTF; DNA: TGTGCCAGCAGCCCAAGACAGGTCGGCGTTAACTATGGCTACACCTTC
size: .; J: TRBJ1-3; V: TRBV30; D: .; CDR3: CAWSVSSSGNTIYF; DNA: TGTGCCTGGAGTGTATCCAGCTCTGGAAACACCATATATTTT
size: .; J: TRBJ2-2; V: TRBV20-1; D: TRBD2; CDR3: CSAAGAGELFF; DNA: TGCAGTGCTGCGGGAGCCGGGGAGCTGTTTTTT
size: .; J: TRBJ2-1; V: TRBV5-8; D: .; CDR3: CASSLGPGAYNEQFF; DNA: TGTGCCAGCAGCTTGGGCCCAGGCGCCTACAATGAGCAGTTCTTC
size: .; J: TRBJ2-5; V: TRBV15; D: .; CDR3: CATRTTRNLKTQYF; DNA: TGTGCCACCAGGACTACTAGGAACTTGAAGACCCAGTACTTC
size: .; J: TRBJ2-3; V: TRBV3-1/TRBV3-2; D: .; CDR3: CASSQGGQSTQYF; DNA: TGTGCCAGCAGCCAAGGAGGGCAGAGTACGCAGTATTTT
size: .; J: TRBJ1-3; V: TRBV28; D: TRBD1; CDR3: CASSSTGGGPGNTIYF; DNA: TGTGCCAGCAGTTCAACAGGGGGGGGTCCTGGAAACACCATATATTTT
size: .; J: TRBJ2-2; V: TRBV5-4; D: TRBD2; CDR3: CASSPTMAGANTGELFF; DNA: TGTGCCAGCAGCCCCACCATGGCGGGGGCGAACACCGGGGAGCTGTTTTTT
size: .; J: TRBJ2-2; V: TRBV15; D: TRBD2; CDR3: CATRSGGNTGELFF; DNA: TGTGCCACCAGAAGCGGGGGGAACACCGGGGAGCTGTTTTTT
size: .; J: TRBJ2-2; V: TRBV11-3; D: .; CDR3: CASSLRSGELFF; DNA: TGTGCCAGCAGCTTACGGTCCGGGGAGCTGTTTTTT
size: .; J: TRBJ1-2; V: TRBV4-1; D: .; CDR3: CASSQDVKGERGYTF; DNA: TGCGCCAGCAGCCAAGATGTAAAGGGGGAAAGGGGCTACACCTTC